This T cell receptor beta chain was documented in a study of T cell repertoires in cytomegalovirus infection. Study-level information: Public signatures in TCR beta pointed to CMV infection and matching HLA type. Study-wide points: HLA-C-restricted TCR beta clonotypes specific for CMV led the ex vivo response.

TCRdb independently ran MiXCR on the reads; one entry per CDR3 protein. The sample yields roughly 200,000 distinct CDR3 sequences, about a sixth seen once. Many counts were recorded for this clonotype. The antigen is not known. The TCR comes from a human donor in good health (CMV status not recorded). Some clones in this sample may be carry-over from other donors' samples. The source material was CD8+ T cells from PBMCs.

The CDR3 region has the DNA TGTGCCAGCAGCCAAGACCGCCCCGGGACAGGGAACTACGAGCAGTACTTC. Translation: CASSQDRPGTGNYEQYF. V gene TRBV14 combines with J gene TRBJ2-7; 9 bases match TRBD1. Trimming took 0 bases from V and 3 from J; bases not matched to a gene: 9. Per germline, CDR1 SGHDN and CDR2 FVKESK. CDR3 length: 17 residues. The full variable domain, with the rest looked up from reference TRBV14 and TRBJ2-7, is EAGVTQFPSHSVIEKGQTVTLRCDPISGHDNLYWYRRVMGKEIKFLLHFVKESKQDESGMPNNRFLAERTGGTYSTLKVQPAELEDSGVYFCASSQDRPGTGNYEQYFGPGTRLTVT.